The 4 T cell receptor beta chains given below trace back to one sample, sequenced in a study of graft-versus-host responses after intestinal transplantation. Data came from immunoSEQ multiplex PCR; TCRdb stores just in-frame clones and leaves some out. There are under 95,000 clones in the sample; roughly 80% occur only once, and approximately 0.78% lies in the top ten. No antigen has been identified for these receptors. Sequencing used unstimulated CD4+ T cells sorted from spleen or lymph node cells, obtained before intestinal transplant. Receptors were obtained from a human donor who received an intestinal transplant.

The rearrangement uses TRBV19 and TRBJ2-6; 9 nucleotides align to TRBD1. CDR1 is LNHDA and CDR2 is SQIVND in the germline V gene (reference sequence). V gave up 4 bases and J gave up 0 bases; unmatched junction bases: 13. The CDR3 length is 20 residues. The CDR3 sequence: CASSKLGTGTGYSGANVLTF. In DNA, the CDR3 is TGTGCCAGTAGTAAATTAGGGACCGGGACAGGGTACTCTGGGGCCAACGTCCTGACTTTC.

The chain links TRBV5-1 to TRBJ2-7, with 7 nucleotides matching TRBD1. In germline, CDR1 is SGHRS, CDR2 YFSETQ. Trimming at V came to 3 bases and at J to 3 bases, leaving 6 bases not matched to a gene. This CDR3 contains 14 residues. CDR3 protein: CASSSLTGIYEQYF. CDR3 DNA: TGCGCCAGCAGCTCCTTGACAGGGATCTACGAGCAGTACTTC.

The V gene is TRBV7-9, the J gene TRBJ2-1; 7 nucleotides align to TRBD2. V shed 5 bases, J shed 4 bases, and the junction held 5 bases outside the gene matches. The CDR3 sequence is 14 residues long. Germline assignment: CDR1 SEHNR and CDR2 FQNEAQ (reference sequence). The CDR3 spells CASSPSGVYNEQFF. As DNA, the CDR3 is TGTGCCAGCAGCCCAAGCGGGGTGTACAATGAGCAGTTCTTC.

The table lists this clone with a few counts. This sequence joins TRBV10-3 and TRBJ2-7; 8 bases are shared with TRBD2. The germline V gene encodes CDR1 ENHRY and CDR2 SYGVKD. CDR3 size: 14 residues. V lost 2 bases and J lost 7; bases outside the gene matches: 7. The CDR3 sequence: CAISEPSGSGEQYF. CDR3 in DNA: TGTGCCATCAGTGAGCCTAGCGGGTCCGGGGAGCAGTACTTC.